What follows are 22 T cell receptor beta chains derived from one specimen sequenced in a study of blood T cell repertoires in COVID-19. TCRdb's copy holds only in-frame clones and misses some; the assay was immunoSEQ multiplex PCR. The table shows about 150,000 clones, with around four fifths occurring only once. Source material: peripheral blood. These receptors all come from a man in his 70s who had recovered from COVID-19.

Here the CDR3 DNA reads TGTGCCACCGAAAAAATAATCGGGAGGACTAGCGGGAATCCGGGCGGGGAGCTGTTTTTT. Translated: CATEKIIGRTSGNPGGELFF. The chain has TRBV19 and TRBJ2-2, with 12 bases lining up with TRBD2. Looked up from germline, CDR1 is LNHDA and CDR2 is SQIVND (reference sequence). V trimming: 10 bases; J trimming: 7 bases; junction bases outside the gene matches: 25. There are 20 residues in the CDR3.

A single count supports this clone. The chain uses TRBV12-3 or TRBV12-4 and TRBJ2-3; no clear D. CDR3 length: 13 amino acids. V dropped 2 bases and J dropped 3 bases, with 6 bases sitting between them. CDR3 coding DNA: TGTGCCAGCAGTTTACACGGGACAGATACGCAGTATTTT. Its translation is CASSLHGTDTQYF.

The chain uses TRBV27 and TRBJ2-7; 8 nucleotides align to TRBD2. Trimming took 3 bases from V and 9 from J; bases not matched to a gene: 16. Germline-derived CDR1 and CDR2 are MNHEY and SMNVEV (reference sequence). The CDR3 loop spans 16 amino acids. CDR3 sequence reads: CASSFWGGRHVGVQYF. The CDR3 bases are TGTGCCAGCAGTTTCTGGGGCGGGAGGCACGTCGGGGTGCAGTACTTC.

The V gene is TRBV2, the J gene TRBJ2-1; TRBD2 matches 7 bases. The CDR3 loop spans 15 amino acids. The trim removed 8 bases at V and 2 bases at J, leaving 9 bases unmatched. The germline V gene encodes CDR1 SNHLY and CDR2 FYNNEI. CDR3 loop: CASGDRLAPYNEQFF. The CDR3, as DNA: TGTGCCAGCGGCGATCGACTAGCACCCTACAATGAGCAGTTCTTC.

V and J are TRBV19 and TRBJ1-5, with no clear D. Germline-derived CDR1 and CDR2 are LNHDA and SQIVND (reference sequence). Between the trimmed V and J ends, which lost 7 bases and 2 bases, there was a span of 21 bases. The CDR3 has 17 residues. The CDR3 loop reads CASTPGWSTRGNQPQHF. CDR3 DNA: TGTGCCAGTACCCCTGGGTGGTCCACGAGGGGCAATCAGCCCCAGCATTTT.

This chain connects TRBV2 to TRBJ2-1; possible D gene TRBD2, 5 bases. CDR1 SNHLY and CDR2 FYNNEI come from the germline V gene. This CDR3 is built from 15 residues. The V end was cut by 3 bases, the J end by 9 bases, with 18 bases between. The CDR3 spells CASSDEGGFMTEQFF. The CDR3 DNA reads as TGTGCCAGCAGTGATGAGGGCGGTTTTATGACTGAGCAGTTCTTC. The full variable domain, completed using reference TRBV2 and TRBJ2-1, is EPEVTQTPSHQVTQMGQEVILRCVPISNHLYFYWYRQILGQKVEFLVSFYNNEISEKSEIFDDQFSVERPDGSNFTLKIRSTKLEDSAMYFCASSDEGGFMTEQFFGPGTRLTVL.

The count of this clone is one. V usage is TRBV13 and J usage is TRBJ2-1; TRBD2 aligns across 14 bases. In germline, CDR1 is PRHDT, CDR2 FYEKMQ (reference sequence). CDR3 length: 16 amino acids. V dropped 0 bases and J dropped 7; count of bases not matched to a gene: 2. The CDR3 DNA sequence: TGTGCCAGCAGCTTAGGGGGACTAGCGGGAGTAAATGAGCAGTTCTTC. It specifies CASSLGGLAGVNEQFF.

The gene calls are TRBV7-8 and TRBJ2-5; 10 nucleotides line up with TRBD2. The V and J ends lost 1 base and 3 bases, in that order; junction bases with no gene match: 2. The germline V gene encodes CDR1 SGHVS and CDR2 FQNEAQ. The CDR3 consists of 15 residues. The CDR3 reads CASSLEAGGEETQYF. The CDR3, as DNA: TGTGCCAGCAGCTTAGAAGCGGGAGGGGAAGAGACCCAGTACTTC.

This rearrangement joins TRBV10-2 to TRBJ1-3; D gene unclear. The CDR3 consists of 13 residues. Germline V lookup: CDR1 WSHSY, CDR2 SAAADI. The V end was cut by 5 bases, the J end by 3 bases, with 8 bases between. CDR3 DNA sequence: TGCGCCAGCAGTTTGGGCATTGGAAACACCATATATTTT. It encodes CASSLGIGNTIYF.

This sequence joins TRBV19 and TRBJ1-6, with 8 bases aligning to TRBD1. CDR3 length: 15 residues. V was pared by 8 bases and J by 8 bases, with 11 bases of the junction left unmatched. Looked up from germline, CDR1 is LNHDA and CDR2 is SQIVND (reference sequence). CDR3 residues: CASSTGQENHSPLHF. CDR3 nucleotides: TGTGCCAGTTCGACGGGACAGGAGAATCATTCACCCCTCCACTTT.

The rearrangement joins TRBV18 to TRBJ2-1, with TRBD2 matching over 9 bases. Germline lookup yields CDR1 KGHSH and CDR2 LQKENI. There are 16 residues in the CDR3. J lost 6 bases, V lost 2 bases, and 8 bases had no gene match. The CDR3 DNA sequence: TGTGCCAGCTCACCAAAGATAGCGGGAGTATCCAATGAGCAGTTCTTC. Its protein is CASSPKIAGVSNEQFF.

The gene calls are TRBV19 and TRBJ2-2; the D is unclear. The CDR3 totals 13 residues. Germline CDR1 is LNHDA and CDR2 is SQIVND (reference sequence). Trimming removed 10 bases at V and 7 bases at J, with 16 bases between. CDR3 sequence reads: CAIYSLEDGELFF. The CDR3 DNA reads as TGTGCCATTTACAGTTTGGAAGACGGGGAGCTGTTTTTT.

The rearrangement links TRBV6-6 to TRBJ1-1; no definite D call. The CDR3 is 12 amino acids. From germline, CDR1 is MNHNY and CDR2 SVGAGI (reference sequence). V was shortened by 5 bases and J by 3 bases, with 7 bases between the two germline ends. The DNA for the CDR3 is TGTGCCAGCAGTGGAGATTACACTGAAGCTTTCTTT. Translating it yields CASSGDYTEAFF.

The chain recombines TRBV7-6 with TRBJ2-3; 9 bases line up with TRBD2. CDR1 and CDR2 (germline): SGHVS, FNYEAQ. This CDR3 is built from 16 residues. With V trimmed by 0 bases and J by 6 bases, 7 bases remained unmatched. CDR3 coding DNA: TGTGCCAGCAGCTTAGCTAGCGGGAGTTCTTACGATACGCAGTATTTT. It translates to CASSLASGSSYDTQYF.

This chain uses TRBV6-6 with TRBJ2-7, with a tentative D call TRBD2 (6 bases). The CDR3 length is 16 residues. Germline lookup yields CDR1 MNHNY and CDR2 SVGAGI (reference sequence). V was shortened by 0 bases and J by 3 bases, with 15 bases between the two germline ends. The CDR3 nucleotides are TGTGCCAGCAGTTACTCCGTATCGGGAGAGGTCTACGAGCAGTACTTC. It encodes CASSYSVSGEVYEQYF.

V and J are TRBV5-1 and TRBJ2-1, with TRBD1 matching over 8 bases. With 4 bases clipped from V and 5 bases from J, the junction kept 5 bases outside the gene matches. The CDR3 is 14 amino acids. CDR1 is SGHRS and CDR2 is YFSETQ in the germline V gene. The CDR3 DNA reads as TGCGCCAGCAGCGGGGGACAGGAGAACAATGAGCAGTTCTTC. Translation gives CASSGGQENNEQFF.

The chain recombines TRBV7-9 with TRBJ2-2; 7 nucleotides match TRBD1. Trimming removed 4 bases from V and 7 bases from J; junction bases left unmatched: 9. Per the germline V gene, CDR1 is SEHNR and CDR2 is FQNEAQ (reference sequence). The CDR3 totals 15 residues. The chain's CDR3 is CASSSPYRGIGELFF. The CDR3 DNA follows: TGTGCCAGCAGCTCCCCTTACAGGGGAATCGGGGAGCTGTTTTTT.

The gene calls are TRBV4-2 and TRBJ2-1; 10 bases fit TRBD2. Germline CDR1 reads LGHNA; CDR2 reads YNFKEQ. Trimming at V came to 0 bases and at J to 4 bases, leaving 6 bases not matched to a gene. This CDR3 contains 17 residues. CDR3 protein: CASSQETTSGTYNEQFF. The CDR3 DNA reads TGTGCCAGCAGCCAAGAAACTACTAGCGGGACATACAATGAGCAGTTCTTC.

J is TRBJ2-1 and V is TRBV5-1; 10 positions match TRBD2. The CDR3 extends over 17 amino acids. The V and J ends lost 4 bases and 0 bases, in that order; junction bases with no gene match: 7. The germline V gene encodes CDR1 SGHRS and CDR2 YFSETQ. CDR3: CASSPLLAGGSYNEQFF. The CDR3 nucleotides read TGCGCCAGCAGCCCCCTGTTAGCGGGAGGCTCCTACAATGAGCAGTTCTTC.

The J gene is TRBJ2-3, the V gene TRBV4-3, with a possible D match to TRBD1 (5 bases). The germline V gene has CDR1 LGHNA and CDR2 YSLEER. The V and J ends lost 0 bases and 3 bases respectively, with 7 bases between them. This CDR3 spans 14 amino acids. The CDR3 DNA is TGCGCCAGCAGCCAAGATCCAGGGACAGATACGCAGTATTTT. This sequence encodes CASSQDPGTDTQYF.

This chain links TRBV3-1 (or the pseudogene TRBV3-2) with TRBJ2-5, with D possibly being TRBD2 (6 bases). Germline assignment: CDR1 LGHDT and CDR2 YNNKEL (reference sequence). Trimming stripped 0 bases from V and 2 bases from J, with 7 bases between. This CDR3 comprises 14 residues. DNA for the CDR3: TGTGCCAGCAGCCAAGAGGGACTGCAAGAGACCCAGTACTTC. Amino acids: CASSQEGLQETQYF.

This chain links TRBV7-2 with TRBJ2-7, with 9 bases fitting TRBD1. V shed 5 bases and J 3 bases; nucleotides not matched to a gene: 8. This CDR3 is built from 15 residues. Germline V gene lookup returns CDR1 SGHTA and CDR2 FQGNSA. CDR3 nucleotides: TGTGCCAGCAGCCTTTCGACAGGGGGATTCTACGAGCAGTACTTC. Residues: CASSLSTGGFYEQYF.